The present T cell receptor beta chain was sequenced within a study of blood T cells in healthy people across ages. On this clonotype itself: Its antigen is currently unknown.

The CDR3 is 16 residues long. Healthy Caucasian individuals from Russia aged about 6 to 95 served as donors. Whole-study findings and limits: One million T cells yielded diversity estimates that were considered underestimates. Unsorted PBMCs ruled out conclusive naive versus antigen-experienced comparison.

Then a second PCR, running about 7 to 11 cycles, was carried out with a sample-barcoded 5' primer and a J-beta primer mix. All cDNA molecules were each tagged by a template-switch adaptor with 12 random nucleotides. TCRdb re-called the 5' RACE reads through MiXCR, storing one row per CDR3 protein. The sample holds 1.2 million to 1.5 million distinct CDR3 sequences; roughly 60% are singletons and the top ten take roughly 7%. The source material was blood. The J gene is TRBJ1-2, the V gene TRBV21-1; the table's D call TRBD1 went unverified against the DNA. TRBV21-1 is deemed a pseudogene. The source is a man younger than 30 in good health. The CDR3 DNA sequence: TGTGCCAGCAGCTGGGACAGGGGGTCCAGGGACTATGGCTACACCTTC. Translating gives CASSWDRGSRDYGYTF.